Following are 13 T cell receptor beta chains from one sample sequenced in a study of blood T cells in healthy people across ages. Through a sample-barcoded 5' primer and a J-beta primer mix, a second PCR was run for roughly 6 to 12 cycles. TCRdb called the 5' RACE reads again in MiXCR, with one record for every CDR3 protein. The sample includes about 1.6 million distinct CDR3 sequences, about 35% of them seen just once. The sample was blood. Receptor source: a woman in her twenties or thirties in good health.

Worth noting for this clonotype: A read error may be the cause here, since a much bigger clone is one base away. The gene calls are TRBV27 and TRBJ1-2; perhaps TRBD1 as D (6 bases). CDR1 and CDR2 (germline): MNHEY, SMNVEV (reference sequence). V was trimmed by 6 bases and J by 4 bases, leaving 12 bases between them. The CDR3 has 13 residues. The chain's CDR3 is CASRGGLGYGYTF. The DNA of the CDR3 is TGTGCCAGCAGAGGGGGTTTGGGCTATGGCTACACCTTC.

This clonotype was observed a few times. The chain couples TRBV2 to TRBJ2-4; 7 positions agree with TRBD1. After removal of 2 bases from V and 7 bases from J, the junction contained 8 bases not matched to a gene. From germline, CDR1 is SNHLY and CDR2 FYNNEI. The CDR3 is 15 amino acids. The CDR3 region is CASSERPGGWNIQYF. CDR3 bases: TGTGCCAGCAGTGAACGGCCAGGGGGTTGGAACATTCAGTACTTC.

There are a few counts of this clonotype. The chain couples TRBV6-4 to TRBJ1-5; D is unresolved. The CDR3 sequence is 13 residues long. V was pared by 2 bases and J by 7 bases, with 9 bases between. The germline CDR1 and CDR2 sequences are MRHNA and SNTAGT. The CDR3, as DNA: TGTGCCAGCAGTGACGGTCTGGGACAGCCCCAGCATTTT. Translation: CASSDGLGQPQHF.

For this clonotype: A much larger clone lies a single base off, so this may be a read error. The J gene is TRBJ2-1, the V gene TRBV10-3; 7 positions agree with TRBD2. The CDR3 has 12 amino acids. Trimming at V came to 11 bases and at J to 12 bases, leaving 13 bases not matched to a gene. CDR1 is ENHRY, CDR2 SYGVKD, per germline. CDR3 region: CAARGEGDGQFF. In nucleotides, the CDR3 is TGTGCCGCCCGGGGGGAAGGCGATGGGCAGTTCTTC.

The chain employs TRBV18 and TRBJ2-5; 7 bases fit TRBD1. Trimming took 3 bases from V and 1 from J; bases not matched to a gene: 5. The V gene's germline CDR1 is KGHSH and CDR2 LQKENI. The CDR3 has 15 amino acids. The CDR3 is CASSPQGESQETQYF. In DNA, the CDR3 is TGTGCCAGCTCACCCCAGGGGGAATCCCAAGAGACCCAGTACTTC.

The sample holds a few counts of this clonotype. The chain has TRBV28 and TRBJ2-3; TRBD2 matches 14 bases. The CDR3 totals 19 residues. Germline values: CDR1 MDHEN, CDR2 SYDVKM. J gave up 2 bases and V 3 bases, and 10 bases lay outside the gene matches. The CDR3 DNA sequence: TGTGCCAGCAGTTTTGGAGCAGGGACTAGCGGGAGACTCACAGATACGCAGTATTTT. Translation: CASSFGAGTSGRLTDTQYF. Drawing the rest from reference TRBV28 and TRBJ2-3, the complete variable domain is DVKVTQSSRYLVKRTGEKVFLECVQDMDHENMFWYRQDPGLGLRLIYFSYDVKMKEKGDIPEGYSVSREKKERFSLILESASTNQTSMYLCASSFGAGTSGRLTDTQYFGPGTRLTVL.

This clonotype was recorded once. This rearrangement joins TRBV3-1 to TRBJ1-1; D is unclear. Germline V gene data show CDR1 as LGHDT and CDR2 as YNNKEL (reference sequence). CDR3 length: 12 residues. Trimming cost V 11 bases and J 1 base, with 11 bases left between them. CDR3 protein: CAASWGNTEAFF. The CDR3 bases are TGTGCCGCGTCGTGGGGGAACACTGAAGCTTTCTTT.

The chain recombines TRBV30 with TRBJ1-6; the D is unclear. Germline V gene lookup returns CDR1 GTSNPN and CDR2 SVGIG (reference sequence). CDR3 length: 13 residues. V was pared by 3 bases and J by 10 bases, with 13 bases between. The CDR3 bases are TGTGCCTGGAGCTTGAAGGGTGGATCACCCCTCCACTTT. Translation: CAWSLKGGSPLHF. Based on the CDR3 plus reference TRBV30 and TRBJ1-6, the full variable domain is SQTIHQWPATLVQPVGSPLSLECTVEGTSNPNLYWYRQAAGRGLQLLFYSVGIGQISSEVPQNLSASRPQDRQFILSSKKLLLSDSGFYLCAWSLKGGSPLHFGNGTRLTVT.

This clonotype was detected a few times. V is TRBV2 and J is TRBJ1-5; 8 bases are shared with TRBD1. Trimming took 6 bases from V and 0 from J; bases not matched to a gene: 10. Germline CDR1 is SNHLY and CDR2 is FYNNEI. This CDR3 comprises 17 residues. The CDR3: CASREDREPYSNQPQHF. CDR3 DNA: TGTGCCAGCAGAGAGGACAGGGAGCCCTATAGCAATCAGCCCCAGCATTTT.

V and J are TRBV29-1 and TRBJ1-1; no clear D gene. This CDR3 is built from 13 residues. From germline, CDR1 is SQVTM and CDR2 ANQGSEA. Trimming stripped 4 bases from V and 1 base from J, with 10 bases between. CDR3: CSVATGGNTEAFF. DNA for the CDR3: TGCAGCGTTGCAACTGGAGGGAACACTGAAGCTTTCTTT. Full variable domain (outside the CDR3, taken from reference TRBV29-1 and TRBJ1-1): SAVISQKPSRDICQRGTSLTIQCQVDSQVTMMFWYRQQPGQSLTLIATANQGSEATYESGFVIDKFPISRPNLTFSTLTVSNMSPEDSSIYLCSVATGGNTEAFFGQGTRLTVV.

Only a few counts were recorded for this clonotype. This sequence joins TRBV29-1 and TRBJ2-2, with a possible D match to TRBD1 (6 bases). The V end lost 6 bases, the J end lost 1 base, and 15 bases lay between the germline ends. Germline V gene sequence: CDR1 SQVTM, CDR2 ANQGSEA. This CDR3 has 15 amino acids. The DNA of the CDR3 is TGCAGCGTGGCCCGGACAGCCGGGAACACCGGGGAGCTGTTTTTT. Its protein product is CSVARTAGNTGELFF.

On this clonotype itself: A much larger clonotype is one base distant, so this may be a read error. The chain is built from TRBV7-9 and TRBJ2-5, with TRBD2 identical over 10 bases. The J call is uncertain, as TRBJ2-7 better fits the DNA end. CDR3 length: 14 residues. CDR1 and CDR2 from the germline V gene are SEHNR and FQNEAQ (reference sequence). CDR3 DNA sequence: TGTGCCAGCAGCTTGCTAGCGGGAGACCACGAGCAGTACTTC. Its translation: CASSLLAGDHEQYF.

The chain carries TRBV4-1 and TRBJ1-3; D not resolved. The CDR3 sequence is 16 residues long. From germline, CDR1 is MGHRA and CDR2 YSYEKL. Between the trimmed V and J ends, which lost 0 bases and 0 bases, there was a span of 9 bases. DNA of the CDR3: TGCGCCAGCAGCCAAGATCAGCCTCTCTCTGGAAACACCATATATTTT. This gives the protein CASSQDQPLSGNTIYF.